One sample yielded the 2 T cell receptor beta chains listed below, sequenced in a study of cytomegalovirus exposure and HLA in healthy donors. A multiplex PCR was run with 60 Vbeta primers and 13 Jbeta primers. TCRdb keeps only in-frame clones here, not all; method: immunoSEQ multiplex PCR. The sample yields about 210,000 clones, roughly 80% seen once. Material for sequencing was PBMCs. The receptors here all came from a man between 40 and 49 years old in good health and CMV-seropositive.

The chain links TRBV4-2 to TRBJ2-7, with D possibly TRBD2 on 5 matching bases. V was shortened by 1 base and J by 1 base, with 14 bases between the two germline ends. CDR3 length: 16 residues. The V gene's germline CDR1 is LGHNA and CDR2 YNFKEQ. Written as DNA, the CDR3 is TGTGCCAGCAGCCAAGGCCAGGCGGGTCCTTCCTACGAGCAGTACTTC. As protein: CASSQGQAGPSYEQYF.

This chain connects TRBV5-1 to TRBJ2-1, with D possibly TRBD1 on 5 matching bases. The CDR3 sequence is 16 residues long. The germline CDR1 and CDR2 sequences are SGHRS and YFSETQ. The V end lost 1 base, the J end lost 6 bases, and 17 bases lay between the germline ends. The CDR3 spells CASSLSQGAPFNEQFF. DNA of the CDR3: TGCGCCAGCAGCTTGTCCCAAGGGGCCCCCTTCAATGAGCAGTTCTTC.